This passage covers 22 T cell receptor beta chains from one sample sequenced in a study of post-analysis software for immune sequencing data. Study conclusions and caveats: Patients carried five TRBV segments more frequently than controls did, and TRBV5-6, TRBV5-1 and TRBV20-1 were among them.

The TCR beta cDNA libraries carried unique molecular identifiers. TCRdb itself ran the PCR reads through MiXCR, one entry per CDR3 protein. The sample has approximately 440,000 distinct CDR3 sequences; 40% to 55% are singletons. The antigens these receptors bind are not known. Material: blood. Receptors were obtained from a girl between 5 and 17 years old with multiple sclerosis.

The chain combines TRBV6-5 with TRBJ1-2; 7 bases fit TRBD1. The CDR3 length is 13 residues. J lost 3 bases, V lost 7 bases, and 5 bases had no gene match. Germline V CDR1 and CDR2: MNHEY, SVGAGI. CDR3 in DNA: TGTGCCAGCACCACGACAGGGTACTATGGCTACACCTTC. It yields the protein CASTTTGYYGYTF.

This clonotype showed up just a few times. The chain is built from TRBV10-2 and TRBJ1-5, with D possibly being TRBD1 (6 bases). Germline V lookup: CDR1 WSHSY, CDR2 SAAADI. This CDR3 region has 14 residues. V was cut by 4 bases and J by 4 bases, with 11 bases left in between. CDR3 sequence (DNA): TGCGCCAGCAGTGTTGGACAGACTAATCAGCCCCAGCATTTT. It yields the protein CASSVGQTNQPQHF.

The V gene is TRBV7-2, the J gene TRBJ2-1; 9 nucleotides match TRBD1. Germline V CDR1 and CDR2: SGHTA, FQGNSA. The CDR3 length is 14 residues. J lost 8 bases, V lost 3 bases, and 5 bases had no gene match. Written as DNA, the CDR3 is TGTGCCAGCAGCTTCCCGACAGGGGGGGATGAGCAGTTCTTC. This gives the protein CASSFPTGGDEQFF.

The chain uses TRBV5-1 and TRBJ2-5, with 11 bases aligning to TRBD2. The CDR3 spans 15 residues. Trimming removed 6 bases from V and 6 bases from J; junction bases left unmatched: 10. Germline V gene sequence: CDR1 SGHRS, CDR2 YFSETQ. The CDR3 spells CASKFSGRAVQTQYF. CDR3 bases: TGCGCCAGCAAATTTAGCGGGAGGGCCGTCCAGACCCAGTACTTC.

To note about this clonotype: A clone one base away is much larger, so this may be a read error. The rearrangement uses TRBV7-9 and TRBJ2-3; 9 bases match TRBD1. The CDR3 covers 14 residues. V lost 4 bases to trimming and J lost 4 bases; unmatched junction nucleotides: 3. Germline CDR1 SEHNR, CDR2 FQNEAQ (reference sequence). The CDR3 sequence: CASSWGQGPDTQYF. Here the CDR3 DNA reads TGTGCCAGCAGCTGGGGACAGGGCCCAGATACGCAGTATTTT.

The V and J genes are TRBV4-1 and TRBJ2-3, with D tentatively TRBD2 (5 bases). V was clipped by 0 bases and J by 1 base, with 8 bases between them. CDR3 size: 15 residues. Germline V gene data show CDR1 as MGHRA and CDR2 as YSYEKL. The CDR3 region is CASSQDPAGTDTQYF. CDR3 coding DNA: TGCGCCAGCAGCCAAGATCCAGCGGGCACAGATACGCAGTATTTT.

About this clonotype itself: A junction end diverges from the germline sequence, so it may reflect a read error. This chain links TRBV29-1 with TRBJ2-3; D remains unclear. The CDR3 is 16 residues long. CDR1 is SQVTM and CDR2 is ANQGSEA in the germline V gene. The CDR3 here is CSVEDLRQAGTDAQYF. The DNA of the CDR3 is TGCAGCGTTGAAGATCTTCGGCAGGCAGGCACAGATGCGCAGTATTTT.

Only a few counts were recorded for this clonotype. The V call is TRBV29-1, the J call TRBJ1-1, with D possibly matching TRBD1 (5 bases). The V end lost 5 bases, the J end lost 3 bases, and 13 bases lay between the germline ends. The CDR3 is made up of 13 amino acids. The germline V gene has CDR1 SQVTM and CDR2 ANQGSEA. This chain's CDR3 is CSVTEGGDTEAFF. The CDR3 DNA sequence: TGCAGCGTTACCGAAGGAGGGGACACTGAAGCTTTCTTT.

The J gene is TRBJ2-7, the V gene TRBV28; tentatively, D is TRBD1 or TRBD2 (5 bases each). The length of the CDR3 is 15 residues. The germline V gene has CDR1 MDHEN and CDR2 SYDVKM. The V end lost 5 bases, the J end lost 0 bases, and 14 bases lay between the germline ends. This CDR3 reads CASSPVGTISYEQYF. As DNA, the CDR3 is TGTGCCAGCAGTCCCGTGGGGACGATCTCCTACGAGCAGTACTTC.

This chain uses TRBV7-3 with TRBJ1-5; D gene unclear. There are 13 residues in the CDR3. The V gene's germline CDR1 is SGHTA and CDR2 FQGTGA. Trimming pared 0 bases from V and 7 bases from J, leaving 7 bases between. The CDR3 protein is CASSLTVEQPQHF. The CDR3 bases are TGTGCCAGCAGCTTAACCGTGGAACAGCCCCAGCATTTT.

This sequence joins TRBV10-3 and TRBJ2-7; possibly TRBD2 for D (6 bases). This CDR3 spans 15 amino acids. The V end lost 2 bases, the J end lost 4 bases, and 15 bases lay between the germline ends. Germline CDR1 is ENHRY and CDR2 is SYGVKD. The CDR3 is CAISEPGARSYEQYF. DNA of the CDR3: TGTGCCATCAGTGAGCCGGGAGCCAGGTCATACGAGCAGTACTTC.

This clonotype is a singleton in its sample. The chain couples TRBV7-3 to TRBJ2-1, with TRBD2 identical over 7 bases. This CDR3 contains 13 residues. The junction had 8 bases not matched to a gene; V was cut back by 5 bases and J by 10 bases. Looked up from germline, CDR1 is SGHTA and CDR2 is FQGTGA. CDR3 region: CASSPSGGGEQFF. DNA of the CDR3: TGTGCCAGCAGCCCTAGCGGAGGCGGGGAGCAGTTCTTC.

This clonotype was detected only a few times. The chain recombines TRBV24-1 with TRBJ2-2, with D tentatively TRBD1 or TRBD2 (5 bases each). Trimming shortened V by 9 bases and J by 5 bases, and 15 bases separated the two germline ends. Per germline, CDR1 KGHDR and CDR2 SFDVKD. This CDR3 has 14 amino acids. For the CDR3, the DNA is TGTGCCACCGGAGTTATGGGACGGACCGGGGAGCTGTTTTTT. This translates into CATGVMGRTGELFF.

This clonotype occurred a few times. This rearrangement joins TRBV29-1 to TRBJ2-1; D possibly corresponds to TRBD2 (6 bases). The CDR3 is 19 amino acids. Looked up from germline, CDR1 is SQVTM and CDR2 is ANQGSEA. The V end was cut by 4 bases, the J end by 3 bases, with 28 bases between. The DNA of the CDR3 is TGCAGCGTTGGCACTCGGCCGGGACTGCACAAAGGGGTCTACAATGAGCAGTTCTTC. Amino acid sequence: CSVGTRPGLHKGVYNEQFF.

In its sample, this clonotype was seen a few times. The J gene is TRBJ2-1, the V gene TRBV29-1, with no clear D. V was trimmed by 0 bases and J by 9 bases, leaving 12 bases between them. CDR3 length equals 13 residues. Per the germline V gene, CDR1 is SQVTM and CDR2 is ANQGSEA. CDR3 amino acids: CSVEDHRAGEQFF. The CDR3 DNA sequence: TGCAGCGTTGAAGACCACCGGGCTGGTGAGCAGTTCTTC.

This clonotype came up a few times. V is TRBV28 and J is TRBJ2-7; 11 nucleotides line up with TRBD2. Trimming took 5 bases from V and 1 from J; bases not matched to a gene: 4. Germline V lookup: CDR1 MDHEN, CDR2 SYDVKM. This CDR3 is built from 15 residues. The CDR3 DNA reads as TGTGCCAGCAGTCTAGCGGGAGGAGAGTCCTACGAGCAGTACTTC. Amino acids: CASSLAGGESYEQYF.

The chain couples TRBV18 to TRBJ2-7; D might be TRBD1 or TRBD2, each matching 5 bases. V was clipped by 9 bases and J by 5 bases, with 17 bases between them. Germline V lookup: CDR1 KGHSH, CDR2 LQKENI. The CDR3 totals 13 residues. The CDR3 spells CASQRDPPDEQYF. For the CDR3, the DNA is TGTGCCAGTCAAAGGGACCCCCCCGACGAGCAGTACTTC.

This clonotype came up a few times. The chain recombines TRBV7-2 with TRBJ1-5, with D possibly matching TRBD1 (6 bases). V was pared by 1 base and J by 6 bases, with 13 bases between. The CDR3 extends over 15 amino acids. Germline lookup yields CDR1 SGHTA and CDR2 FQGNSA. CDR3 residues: CASSLVQGWGQPQHF. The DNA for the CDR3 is TGTGCCAGCAGCTTAGTACAGGGATGGGGTCAGCCCCAGCATTTT.

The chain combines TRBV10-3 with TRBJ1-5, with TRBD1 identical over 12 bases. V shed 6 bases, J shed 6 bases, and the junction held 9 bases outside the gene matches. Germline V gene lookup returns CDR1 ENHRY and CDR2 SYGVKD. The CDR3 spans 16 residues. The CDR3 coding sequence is TGTGCCATCAGCCAATCCGGGACAGGGGGCTTTCAGCCCCAGCATTTT. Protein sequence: CAISQSGTGGFQPQHF.

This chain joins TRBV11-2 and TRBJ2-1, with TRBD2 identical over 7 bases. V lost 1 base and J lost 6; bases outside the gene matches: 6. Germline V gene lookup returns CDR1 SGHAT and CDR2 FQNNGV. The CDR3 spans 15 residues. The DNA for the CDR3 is TGTGCCAGCAGCTTAGGGCGGGAGTGGGGCAATGAGCAGTTCTTC. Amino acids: CASSLGREWGNEQFF.

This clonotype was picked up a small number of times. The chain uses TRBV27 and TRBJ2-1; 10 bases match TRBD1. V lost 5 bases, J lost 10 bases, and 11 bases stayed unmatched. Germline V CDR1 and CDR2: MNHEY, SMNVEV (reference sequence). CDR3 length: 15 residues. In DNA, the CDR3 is TGTGCCAGCAGTCTTCGACGGACAGGGGGAGGGGAGCAGTTCTTC. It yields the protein CASSLRRTGGGEQFF.

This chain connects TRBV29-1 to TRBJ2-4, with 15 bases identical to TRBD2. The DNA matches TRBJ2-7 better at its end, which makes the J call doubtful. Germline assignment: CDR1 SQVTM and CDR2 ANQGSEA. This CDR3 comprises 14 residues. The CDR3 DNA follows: TGCAGCGTGGCGCCGGGACTAGCGGGAGGCGAGCAGTACTTC. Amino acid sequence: CSVAPGLAGGEQYF.